Sequencing of this T cell receptor beta chain was carried out in a study of Graves' ophthalmopathy and Graves' hyperthyroidism. Only a few counts were recorded for this clonotype. Trimming cost V 1 base and J 5 bases, with 17 bases left between them. Germline V lookup: CDR1 LGHNA, CDR2 YSLEER. The CDR3 contains 16 residues. Using RNA transcripts, the TCR beta CDR3 regions were amplified. Investigators did first-round RT-PCR with HTBI primers, then second-round multiplex PCR. TCRdb independently ran MiXCR on the multiplex PCR reads; one entry per CDR3 protein. The table lists 600,000 to 700,000 distinct CDR3 sequences, under 50% of them singletons, with more than 3% in the top ten.

The sequenced material came from peripheral blood. This clonotype was sampled from an adult man with Graves' ophthalmopathy. This chain joins TRBV4-3 and TRBJ1-2; no clear D. The CDR3 region has the DNA TGCGCCAGCAGCCAAGGACGGGGTCGGAGGTTGTATGGCTACACCTTC. Amino acid sequence: CASSQGRGRRLYGYTF.